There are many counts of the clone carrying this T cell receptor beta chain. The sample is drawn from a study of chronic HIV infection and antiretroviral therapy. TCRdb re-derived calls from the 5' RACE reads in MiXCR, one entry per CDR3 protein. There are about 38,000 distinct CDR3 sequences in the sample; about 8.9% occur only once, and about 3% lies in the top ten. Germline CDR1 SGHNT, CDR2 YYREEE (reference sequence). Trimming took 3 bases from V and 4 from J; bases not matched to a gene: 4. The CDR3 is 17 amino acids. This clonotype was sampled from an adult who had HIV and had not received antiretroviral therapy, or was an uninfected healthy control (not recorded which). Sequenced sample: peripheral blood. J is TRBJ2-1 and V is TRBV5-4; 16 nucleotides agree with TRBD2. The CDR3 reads CASSSEGLAGGYNEQFF. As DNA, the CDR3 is TGTGCCAGCAGCTCCGAGGGACTAGCGGGAGGGTACAATGAGCAGTTCTTC.